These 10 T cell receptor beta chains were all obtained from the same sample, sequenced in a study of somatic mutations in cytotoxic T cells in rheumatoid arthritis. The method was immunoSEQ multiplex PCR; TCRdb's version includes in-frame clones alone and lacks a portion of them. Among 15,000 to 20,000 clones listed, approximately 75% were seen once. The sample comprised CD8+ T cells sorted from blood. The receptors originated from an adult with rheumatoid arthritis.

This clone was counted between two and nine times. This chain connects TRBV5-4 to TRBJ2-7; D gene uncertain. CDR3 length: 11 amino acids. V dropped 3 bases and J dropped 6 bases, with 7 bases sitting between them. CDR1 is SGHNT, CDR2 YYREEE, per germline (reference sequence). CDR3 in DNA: TGTGCCAGCAGCTCCCCCCTCGAGCAGTACTTC. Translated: CASSSPLEQYF.

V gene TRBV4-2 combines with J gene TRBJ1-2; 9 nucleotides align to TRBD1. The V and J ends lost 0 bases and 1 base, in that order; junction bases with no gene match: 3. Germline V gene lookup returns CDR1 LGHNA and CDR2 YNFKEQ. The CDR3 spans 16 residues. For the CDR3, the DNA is TGTGCCAGCAGCCAAGATACAGGGGGCGTTAACTATGGCTACACCTTC. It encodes CASSQDTGGVNYGYTF.

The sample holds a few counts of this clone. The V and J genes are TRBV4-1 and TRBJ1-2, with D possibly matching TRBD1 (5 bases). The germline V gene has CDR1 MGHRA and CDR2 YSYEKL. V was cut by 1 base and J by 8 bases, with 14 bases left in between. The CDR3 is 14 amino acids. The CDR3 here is CASSQGARQWGYTF. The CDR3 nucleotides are TGCGCCAGCAGCCAAGGAGCCCGACAGTGGGGCTACACCTTC.

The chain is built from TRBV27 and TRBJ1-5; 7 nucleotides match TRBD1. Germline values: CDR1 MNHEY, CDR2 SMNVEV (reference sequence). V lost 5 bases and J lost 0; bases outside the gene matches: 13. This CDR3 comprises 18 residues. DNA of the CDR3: TGTGCCAGCAGTCCACAGGGGTGGGGATCGAATAGCAATCAGCCCCAGCATTTT. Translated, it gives CASSPQGWGSNSNQPQHF.

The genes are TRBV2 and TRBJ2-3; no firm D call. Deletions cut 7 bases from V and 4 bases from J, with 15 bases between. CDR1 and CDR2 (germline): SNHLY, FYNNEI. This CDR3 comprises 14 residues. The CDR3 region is CASIYPGGADTQYF. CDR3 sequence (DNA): TGTGCCAGCATATATCCGGGTGGCGCAGATACGCAGTATTTT.

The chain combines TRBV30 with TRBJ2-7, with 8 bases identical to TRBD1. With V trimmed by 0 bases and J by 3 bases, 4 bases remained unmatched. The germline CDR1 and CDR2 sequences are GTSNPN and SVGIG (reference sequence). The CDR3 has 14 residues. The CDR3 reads CAWSVGTGYYEQYF. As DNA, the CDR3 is TGTGCCTGGAGTGTAGGGACAGGATACTACGAGCAGTACTTC.

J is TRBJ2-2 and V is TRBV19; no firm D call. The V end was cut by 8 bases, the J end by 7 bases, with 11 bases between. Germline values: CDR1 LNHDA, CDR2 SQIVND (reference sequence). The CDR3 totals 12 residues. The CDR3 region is CASLSSSGELFF. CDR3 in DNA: TGTGCCAGTCTATCTTCAAGCGGGGAGCTGTTTTTT. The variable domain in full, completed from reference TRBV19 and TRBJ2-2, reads DGGITQSPKYLFRKEGQNVTLSCEQNLNHDAMYWYRQDPGQGLRLIYYSQIVNDFQKGDIAEGYSVSREKKESFPLTVTSAQKNPTAFYLCASLSSSGELFFGEGSRLTVL.

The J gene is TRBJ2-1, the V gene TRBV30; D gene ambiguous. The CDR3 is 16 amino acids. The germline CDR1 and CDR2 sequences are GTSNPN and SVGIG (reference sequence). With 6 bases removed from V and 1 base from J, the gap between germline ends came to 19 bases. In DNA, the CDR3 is TGTGCCTGCCACCACGCAAGGACCCAGTCCTACAATGAGCAGTTCTTC. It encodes CACHHARTQSYNEQFF.

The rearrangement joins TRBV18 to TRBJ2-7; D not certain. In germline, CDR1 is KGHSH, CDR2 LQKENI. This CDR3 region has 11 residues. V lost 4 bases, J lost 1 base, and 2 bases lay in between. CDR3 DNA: TGTGCCAGCTCACTATCCTACGAGCAGTACTTC. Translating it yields CASSLSYEQYF.

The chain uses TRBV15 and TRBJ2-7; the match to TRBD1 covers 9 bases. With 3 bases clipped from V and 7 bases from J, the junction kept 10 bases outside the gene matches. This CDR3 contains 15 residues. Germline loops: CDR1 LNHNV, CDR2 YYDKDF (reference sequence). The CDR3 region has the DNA TGTGCCACCAGCAGTGACAGGGGGGTTACTAGGGAGCAGTACTTC. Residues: CATSSDRGVTREQYF.